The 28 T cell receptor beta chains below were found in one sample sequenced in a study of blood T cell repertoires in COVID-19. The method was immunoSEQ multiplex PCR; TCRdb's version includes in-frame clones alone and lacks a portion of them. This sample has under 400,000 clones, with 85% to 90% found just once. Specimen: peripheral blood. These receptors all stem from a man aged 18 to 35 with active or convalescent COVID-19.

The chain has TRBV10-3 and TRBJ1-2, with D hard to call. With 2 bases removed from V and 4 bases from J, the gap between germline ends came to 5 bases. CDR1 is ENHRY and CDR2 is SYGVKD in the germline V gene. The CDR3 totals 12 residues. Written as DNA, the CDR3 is TGTGCCATCAGTGAGACAGTCTATGGCTACACCTTC. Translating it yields CAISETVYGYTF.

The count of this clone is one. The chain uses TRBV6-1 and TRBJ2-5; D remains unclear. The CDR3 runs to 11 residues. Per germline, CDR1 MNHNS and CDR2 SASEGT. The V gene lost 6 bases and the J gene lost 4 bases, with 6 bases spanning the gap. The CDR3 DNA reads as TGTGCCAGCAGCCTCCGAGAGACCCAGTACTTC. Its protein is CASSLRETQYF.

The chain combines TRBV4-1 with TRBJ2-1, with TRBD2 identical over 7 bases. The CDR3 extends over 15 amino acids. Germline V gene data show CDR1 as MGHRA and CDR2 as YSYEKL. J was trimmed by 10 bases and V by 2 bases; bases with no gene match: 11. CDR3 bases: TGCGCCAGCAGCCAACCCCTCCTAGCGGTACACGAGCAGTTCTTC. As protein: CASSQPLLAVHEQFF.

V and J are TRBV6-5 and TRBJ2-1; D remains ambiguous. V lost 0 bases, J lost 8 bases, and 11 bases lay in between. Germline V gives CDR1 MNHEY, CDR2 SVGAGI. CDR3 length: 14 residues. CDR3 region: CASSYSSRLDEQFF. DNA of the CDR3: TGTGCCAGCAGTTACTCGAGTCGTTTGGATGAGCAGTTCTTC.

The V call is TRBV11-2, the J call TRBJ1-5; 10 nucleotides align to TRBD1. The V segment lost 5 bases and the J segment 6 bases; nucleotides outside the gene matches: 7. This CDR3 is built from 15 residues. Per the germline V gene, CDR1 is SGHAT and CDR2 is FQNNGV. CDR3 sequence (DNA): TGTGCCAGCAGCACAGACAGGGGGCTGGGTCAGCCCCAGCATTTT. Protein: CASSTDRGLGQPQHF.

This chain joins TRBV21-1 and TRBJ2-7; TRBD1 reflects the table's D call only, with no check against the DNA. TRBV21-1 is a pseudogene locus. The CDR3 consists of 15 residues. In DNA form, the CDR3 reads TGTGCCAGCAGTGTGAGGCGGAAGGGGCCTATCGGGCAGTACTTC. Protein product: CASSVRRKGPIGQYF.

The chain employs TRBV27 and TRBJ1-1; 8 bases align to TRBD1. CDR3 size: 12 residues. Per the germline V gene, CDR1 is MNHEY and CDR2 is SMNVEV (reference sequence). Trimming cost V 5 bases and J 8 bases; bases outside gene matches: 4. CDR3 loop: CASSHRDREAFF. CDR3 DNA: TGTGCCAGCAGTCACCGGGACAGGGAAGCTTTCTTT.

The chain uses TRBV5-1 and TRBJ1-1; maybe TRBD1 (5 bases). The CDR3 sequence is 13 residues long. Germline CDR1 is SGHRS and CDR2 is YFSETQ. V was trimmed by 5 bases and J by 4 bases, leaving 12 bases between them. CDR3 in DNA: TGCGCCAGCAGTAGGGGTTTTAGCACTGAAGCTTTCTTT. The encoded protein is CASSRGFSTEAFF.

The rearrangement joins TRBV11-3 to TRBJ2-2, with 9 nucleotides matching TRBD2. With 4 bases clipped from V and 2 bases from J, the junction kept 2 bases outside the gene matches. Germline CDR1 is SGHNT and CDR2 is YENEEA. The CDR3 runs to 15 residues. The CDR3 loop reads CASSSGTSNTGELFF. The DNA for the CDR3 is TGTGCCAGCAGCTCGGGGACTAGCAACACCGGGGAGCTGTTTTTT.

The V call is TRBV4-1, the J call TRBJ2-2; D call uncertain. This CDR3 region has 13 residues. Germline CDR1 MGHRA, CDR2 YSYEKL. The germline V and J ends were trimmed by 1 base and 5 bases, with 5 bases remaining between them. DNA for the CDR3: TGCGCCAGCAGCCAAGTTCCTACCGGGGAGCTGTTTTTT. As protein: CASSQVPTGELFF.

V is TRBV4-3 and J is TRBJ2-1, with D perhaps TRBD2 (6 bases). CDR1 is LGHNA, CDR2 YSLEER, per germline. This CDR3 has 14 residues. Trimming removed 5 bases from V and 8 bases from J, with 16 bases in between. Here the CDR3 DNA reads TGCGCCAGCAGCTTGACTAGTTCTAGGGATGAGCAGTTCTTC. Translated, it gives CASSLTSSRDEQFF.

The CDR3: CATSDFLREGGNEQFF. CDR3 DNA sequence: TGTGCCACCAGTGATTTCCTGCGGGAGGGGGGCAATGAGCAGTTCTTC. The rearrangement joins TRBV24-1 to TRBJ2-1; TRBD2 aligns across 9 bases. The germline V gene has CDR1 KGHDR and CDR2 SFDVKD. The trim removed 1 base at V and 6 bases at J, leaving 6 bases unmatched. CDR3 size: 16 residues.

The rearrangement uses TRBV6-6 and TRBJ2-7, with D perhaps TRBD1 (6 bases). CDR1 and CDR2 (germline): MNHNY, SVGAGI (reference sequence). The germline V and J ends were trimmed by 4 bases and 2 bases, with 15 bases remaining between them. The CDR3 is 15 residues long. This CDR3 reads CASSSGQTITYEQYF. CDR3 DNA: TGTGCCAGCAGTTCTGGACAGACTATAACCTACGAGCAGTACTTC.

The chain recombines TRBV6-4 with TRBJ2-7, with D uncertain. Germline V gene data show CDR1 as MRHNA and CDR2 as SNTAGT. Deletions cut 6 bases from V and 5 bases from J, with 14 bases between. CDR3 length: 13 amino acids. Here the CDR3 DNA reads TGTGCCAGCAGCGCTCGAGCAGGTGACGAGCAGTACTTC. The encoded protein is CASSARAGDEQYF.

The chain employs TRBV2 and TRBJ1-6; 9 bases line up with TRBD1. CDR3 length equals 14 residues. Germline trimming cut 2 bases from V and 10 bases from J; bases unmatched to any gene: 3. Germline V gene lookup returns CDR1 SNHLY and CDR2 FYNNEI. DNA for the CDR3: TGTGCCAGCAGTGAAACAGGGGGCAGATCACCCCTCCACTTT. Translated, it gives CASSETGGRSPLHF. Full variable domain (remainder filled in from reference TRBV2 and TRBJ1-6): EPEVTQTPSHQVTQMGQEVILRCVPISNHLYFYWYRQILGQKVEFLVSFYNNEISEKSEIFDDQFSVERPDGSNFTLKIRSTKLEDSAMYFCASSETGGRSPLHFGNGTRLTVT.

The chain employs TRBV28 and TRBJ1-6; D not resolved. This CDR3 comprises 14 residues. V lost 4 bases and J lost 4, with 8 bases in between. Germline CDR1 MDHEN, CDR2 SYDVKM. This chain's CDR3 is CASSSGVYNSPLHF. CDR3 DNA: TGTGCCAGCAGTTCCGGAGTGTATAATTCACCCCTCCACTTT.

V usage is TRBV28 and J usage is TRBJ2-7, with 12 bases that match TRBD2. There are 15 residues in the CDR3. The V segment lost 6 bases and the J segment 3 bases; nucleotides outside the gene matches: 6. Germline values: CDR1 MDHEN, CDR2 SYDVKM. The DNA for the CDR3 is TGTGCCAGCAGACCAACGGGACTAGCGGGCTACGAGCAGTACTTC. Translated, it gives CASRPTGLAGYEQYF.

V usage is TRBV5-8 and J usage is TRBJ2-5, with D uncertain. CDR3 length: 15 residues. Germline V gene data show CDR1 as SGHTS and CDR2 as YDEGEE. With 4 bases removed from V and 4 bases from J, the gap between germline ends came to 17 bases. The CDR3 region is CASSLGLRNRETQYF. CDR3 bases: TGTGCCAGCAGCCTCGGCCTCAGGAATAGAGAGACCCAGTACTTC. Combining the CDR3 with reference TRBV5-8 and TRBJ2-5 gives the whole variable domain EAGVTQSPTHLIKTRGQQATLRCSPISGHTSVYWYQQALGLGLQFLLWYDEGEERNRGNFPPRFSGRQFPNYSSELNVNALELEDSALYLCASSLGLRNRETQYFGPGTRLLVL.

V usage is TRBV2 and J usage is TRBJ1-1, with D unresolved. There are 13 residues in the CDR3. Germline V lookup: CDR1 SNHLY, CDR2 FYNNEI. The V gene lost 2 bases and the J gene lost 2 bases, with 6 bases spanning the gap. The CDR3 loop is CASSEYYNTEAFF. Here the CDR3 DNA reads TGTGCCAGCAGTGAATATTATAACACTGAAGCTTTCTTT.

As DNA, the CDR3 is TGTGCCAGCAGCTTAGATGGACAGGGGTATGGCTACACCTTC. As protein: CASSLDGQGYGYTF. The chain employs TRBV7-9 and TRBJ1-2; the match to TRBD1 covers 9 bases. In germline, CDR1 is SEHNR, CDR2 FQNEAQ (reference sequence). Trimming took 1 base from V and 5 from J; bases not matched to a gene: 2. The CDR3 is 14 residues long. The variable domain in full, with the rest retrieved from reference TRBV7-9 and TRBJ1-2, is DTGVSQNPRHKITKRGQNVTFRCDPISEHNRLYWYRQTLGQGPEFLTYFQNEAQLEKSRLLSDRFSAERPKGSFSTLEIQRTEQGDSAMYLCASSLDGQGYGYTFGSGTRLTVV.

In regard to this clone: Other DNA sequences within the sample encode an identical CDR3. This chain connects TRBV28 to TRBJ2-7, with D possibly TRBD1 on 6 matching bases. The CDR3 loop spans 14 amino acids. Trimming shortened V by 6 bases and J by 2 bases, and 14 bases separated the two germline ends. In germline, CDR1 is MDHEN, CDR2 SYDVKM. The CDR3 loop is CASSLGQGPYEQYF. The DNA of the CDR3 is TGTGCCAGCAGCCTGGGACAAGGCCCCTACGAGCAGTACTTC.

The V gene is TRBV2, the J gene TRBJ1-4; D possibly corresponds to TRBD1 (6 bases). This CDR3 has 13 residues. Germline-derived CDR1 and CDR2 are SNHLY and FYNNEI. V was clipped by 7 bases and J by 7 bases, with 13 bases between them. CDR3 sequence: CASMVRGPEKLFF. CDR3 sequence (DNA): TGTGCCAGCATGGTCAGGGGCCCTGAAAAACTGTTTTTT.

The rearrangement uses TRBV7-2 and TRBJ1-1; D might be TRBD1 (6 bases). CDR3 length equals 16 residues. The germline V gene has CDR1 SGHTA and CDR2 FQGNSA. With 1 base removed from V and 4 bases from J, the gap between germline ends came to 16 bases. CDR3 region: CASSLGGQGWSTEAFF. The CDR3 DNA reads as TGTGCCAGCAGCTTAGGGGGGCAGGGTTGGAGCACTGAAGCTTTCTTT. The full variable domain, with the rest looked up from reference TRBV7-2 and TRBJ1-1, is GAGVSQSPSNKVTEKGKDVELRCDPISGHTALYWYRQSLGQGLEFLIYFQGNSAPDKSGLPSDRFSAERTGGSVSTLTIQRTQQEDSAVYLCASSLGGQGWSTEAFFGQGTRLTVV.

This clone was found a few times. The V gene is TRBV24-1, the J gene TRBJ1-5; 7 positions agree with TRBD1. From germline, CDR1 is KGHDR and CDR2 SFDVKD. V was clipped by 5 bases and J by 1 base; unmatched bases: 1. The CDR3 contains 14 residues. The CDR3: CATSGDRSNQPQHF. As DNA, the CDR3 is TGTGCCACCAGTGGGGACAGAAGCAATCAGCCCCAGCATTTT.

Here the CDR3 reads CASSIRTGLDYGYTF. The CDR3 DNA is TGTGCCAGTAGTATTCGGACAGGGCTTGACTATGGCTACACCTTC. This chain connects TRBV19 to TRBJ1-2, with 8 bases fitting TRBD1. Germline-derived CDR1 and CDR2 are LNHDA and SQIVND (reference sequence). CDR3 length equals 15 residues. The ends lost 3 bases at V and 3 bases at J; junction bases unmatched: 6.

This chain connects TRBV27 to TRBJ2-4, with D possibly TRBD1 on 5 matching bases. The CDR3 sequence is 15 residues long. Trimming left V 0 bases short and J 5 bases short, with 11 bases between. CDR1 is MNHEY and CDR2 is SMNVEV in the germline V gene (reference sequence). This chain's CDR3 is CASSLSWQGENIQYF. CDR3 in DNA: TGTGCCAGCAGTTTATCTTGGCAGGGCGAAAACATTCAGTACTTC.

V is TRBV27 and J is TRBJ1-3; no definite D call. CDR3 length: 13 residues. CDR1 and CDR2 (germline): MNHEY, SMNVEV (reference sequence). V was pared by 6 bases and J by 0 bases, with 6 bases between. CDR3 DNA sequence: TGTGCCAGCAGCACAGCCTCTGGAAACACCATATATTTT. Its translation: CASSTASGNTIYF.

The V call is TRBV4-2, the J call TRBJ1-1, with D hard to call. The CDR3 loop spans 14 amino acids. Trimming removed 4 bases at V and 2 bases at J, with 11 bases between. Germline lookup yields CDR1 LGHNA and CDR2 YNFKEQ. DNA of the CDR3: TGTGCCAGCAGCCCGGTTGGAGCAAACACTGAAGCTTTCTTT. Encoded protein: CASSPVGANTEAFF.